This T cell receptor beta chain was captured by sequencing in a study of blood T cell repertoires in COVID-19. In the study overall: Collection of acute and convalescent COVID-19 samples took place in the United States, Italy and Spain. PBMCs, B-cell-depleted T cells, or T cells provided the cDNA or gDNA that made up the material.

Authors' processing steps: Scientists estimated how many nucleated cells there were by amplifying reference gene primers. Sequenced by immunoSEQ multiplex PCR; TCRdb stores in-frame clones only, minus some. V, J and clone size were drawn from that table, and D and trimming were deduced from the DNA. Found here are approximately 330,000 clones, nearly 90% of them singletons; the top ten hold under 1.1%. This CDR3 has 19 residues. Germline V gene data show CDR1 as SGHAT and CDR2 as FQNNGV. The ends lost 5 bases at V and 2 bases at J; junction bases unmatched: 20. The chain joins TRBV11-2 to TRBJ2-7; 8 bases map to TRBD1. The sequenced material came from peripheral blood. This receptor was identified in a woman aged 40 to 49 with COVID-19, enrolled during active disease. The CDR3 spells CASSRVTPPGTGTPYEQYF. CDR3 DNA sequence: TGTGCCAGCAGCCGGGTTACTCCGCCCGGGACAGGAACGCCCTACGAGCAGTACTTC.